This T cell receptor (beta chain) was captured by sequencing in a study of blood T cell repertoires in COVID-19. On the study more broadly: Acute and convalescent COVID-19 samples came from the United States, Italy and Spain. Nucleic acid was either cDNA or gDNA, and it came from T cells, B-cell-depleted T cells, or PBMCs.

Trimming pared 5 bases from V and 3 bases from J, leaving 11 bases between. In germline, CDR1 is SGHVS, CDR2 FQNEAQ. This CDR3 has 13 residues. Study processing details: Nucleated cell counts were estimated from reference gene primer amplification. TCRdb's copy holds only in-frame clones and misses some; the assay was immunoSEQ multiplex PCR. The V and J calls and clone size are taken from that table; D and trimming were inferred from the DNA. Of about 190,000 clones listed, about 88% are singletons. What was sequenced was peripheral blood. The origin of this receptor is a man aged 30 to 39 with acute or convalescent COVID-19. J is TRBJ2-7 and V is TRBV7-8, with a tentative D call TRBD2 (5 bases). This chain's CDR3 is CASSPRGRYEQYF. CDR3 nucleotides: TGTGCCAGCAGCCCCCGAGGGCGCTACGAGCAGTACTTC.